This T cell receptor beta chain was sequenced during a study of monozygotic twins with cystic fibrosis. Findings of the study overall: The repertoire was suggested to be naive-dominated, clonality median approximately 0.009. Monozygotic CF twin pairs shared significantly more nucleotide-identical clonotypes than unrelated CF individuals did.

The CDR3 is 14 residues long. With 6 bases clipped from V and 7 bases from J, the junction kept 11 bases outside the gene matches. CDR1 and CDR2 (germline): MDHEN, SYDVKM. A single count supports this clone. The antigen is undetermined. Sequencing used immunoSEQ multiplex PCR; TCRdb keeps in-frame clones, though not all of them. The sample records about 19,000 clones, around 97% being singletons. The receptor was isolated from a woman aged 25-40 years with cystic fibrosis. The sample taken for sequencing was blood. The chain combines TRBV28 with TRBJ1-1, with 7 nucleotides matching TRBD1. CDR3: CASRSNDRVVEAFF. The CDR3 DNA follows: TGTGCCAGCAGATCGAACGACAGGGTGGTTGAAGCTTTCTTT.